These T cell receptor beta chains were read from a single sample in a study of radiation and T cells in renal cell carcinoma. Sequenced by immunoSEQ multiplex PCR; TCRdb stores in-frame clones only, minus some. This table holds about 150,000 clones, 70% to 90% found once. The material sequenced was blood, taken from a patient whose treatment included radiotherapy and nephrectomy. These receptors all come from a woman in her fifties or sixties with renal cell carcinoma. CDR3s include the opening cysteine and the closing phenylalanine or tryptophan. A D gene is named only where the DNA matches it firmly. For some rows the clone size is stated as once, few or many, or as a class when expanded; others skip it.

J | size | V | D | CDR3 | DNA
TRBJ2-5 | NA | TRBV7-9 | TRBD2 | CASSTNSGTNGPETQYF | TGTGCCAGCAGCACTAACTCCGGGACTAACGGACCAGAGACCCAGTACTTC
TRBJ1-1 | NA | TRBV6-5 | NA | CASSYSWGGNTEAFF | TGTGCCAGCAGTTACTCTTGGGGCGGGAACACTGAAGCTTTCTTT
TRBJ2-7 | NA | TRBV7-8 | NA | CASSLGGVVSYEQYF | TGTGCCAGCAGCCTTGGGGGCGTAGTATCCTACGAGCAGTACTTC
TRBJ2-2 | NA | TRBV4-1 | NA | CASSQAGELFF | TGCGCCAGCAGCCAAGCCGGGGAGCTGTTTTTT
TRBJ1-2 | NA | TRBV9 | NA | CASSVLGLYGYTF | TGTGCCAGCAGCGTCCTGGGACTGTATGGCTACACCTTC
TRBJ1-1 | once | TRBV6-5 | NA | CASTRTGRSTEAFF | TGTGCCAGCACTCGAACAGGGAGGAGCACTGAAGCTTTCTTT
TRBJ1-2 | NA | TRBV5-6 | TRBD1 | CASSLELGTANYGYTF | TGTGCCAGCAGCTTGGAACTGGGGACAGCCAACTATGGCTACACCTTC
TRBJ2-5 | NA | TRBV9 | NA | CASSTQGNSKETQYF | TGTGCCAGCAGCACCCAGGGGAACAGCAAAGAGACCCAGTACTTC
TRBJ1-5 | NA | TRBV10-1 | NA | CASSTGNQPQHF | TGCGCCAGCAGTACAGGGAATCAGCCCCAGCATTTT
TRBJ2-7 | NA | TRBV6-1 | TRBD2 | CASSETRTSGGYEQYF | TGTGCCAGCAGTGAAACTAGGACTAGCGGGGGGTACGAGCAGTACTTC
TRBJ2-3 | few | TRBV29-1 | NA | CSVGGQPRGVTDTQYF | TGCAGCGTTGGGGGACAGCCCCGGGGGGTCACAGATACGCAGTATTTT
TRBJ1-1 | NA | TRBV2 | NA | CASSEIMNTEAFF | TGTGCCAGCAGTGAGATAATGAACACTGAAGCTTTCTTT
TRBJ2-2 | once | TRBV7-8 | TRBD2 | CASSLARSSGVRLGTGELFF | TGTGCCAGCAGCTTAGCGAGGTCTAGCGGGGTCCGGCTTGGCACCGGGGAGCTGTTTTTT
TRBJ1-4 | NA | TRBV7-9 | TRBD1 | CASNPSGTGVGVLFF | TGTGCCAGCAACCCCTCGGGGACAGGGGTGGGAGTACTGTTTTTT
TRBJ1-5 | NA | TRBV15 | TRBD1 | CATSSPFGTGGTLGNQPQHF | TGTGCCACCAGTTCACCATTCGGGACAGGGGGTACTTTGGGCAATCAGCCCCAGCATTTT
TRBJ2-1 | NA | TRBV6-6 | TRBD1 | CASSNQGQAYNEQFF | TGTGCCAGCAGTAACCAAGGACAGGCGTACAATGAGCAGTTCTTC
TRBJ2-1 | NA | TRBV6-5 | TRBD2 | CASLGGGPLRNEQFF | TGTGCGAGCCTCGGGGGGGGCCCCCTTCGAAATGAGCAGTTCTTC
TRBJ1-3 | NA | TRBV25-1 | NA | CASTGTQEPSGNTIYF | TGTGCCAGCACCGGGACACAGGAGCCCTCTGGAAACACCATATATTTT
TRBJ1-6 | NA | TRBV7-9 | NA | CASSAGDYNSPLHF | TGTGCCAGCAGCGCAGGGGACTATAATTCACCCCTCCACTTT
TRBJ2-7 | NA | TRBV27 | NA | CASSPNSGHSYEQYF | TGTGCCAGCAGTCCTAATTCGGGACACTCCTACGAGCAGTACTTC
TRBJ1-4 | NA | TRBV6-5 | NA | CASRDRTLTNEKLFF | TGTGCCAGCAGGGACAGAACCCTAACTAATGAAAAACTGTTTTTT
TRBJ1-5 | NA | TRBV4-1 | NA | CASSQYTGSSQPQHF | TGCGCCAGCAGCCAATATACAGGGAGTAGTCAGCCCCAGCATTTT
TRBJ1-5 | once | TRBV19 | TRBD1 | CASSLDRGNQPQHF | TGTGCCAGTAGTCTCGACAGGGGTAATCAGCCCCAGCATTTT
TRBJ1-2 | NA | TRBV18 | TRBD1 | CASSGTDSYYGYTF | TGTGCCAGCTCTGGGACAGATTCATACTATGGCTACACCTTC
TRBJ1-6 | once | TRBV15 | TRBD1 | CATSRDRVSPLHF | TGTGCCACCAGCAGGGACAGGGTTTCACCCCTCCACTTT